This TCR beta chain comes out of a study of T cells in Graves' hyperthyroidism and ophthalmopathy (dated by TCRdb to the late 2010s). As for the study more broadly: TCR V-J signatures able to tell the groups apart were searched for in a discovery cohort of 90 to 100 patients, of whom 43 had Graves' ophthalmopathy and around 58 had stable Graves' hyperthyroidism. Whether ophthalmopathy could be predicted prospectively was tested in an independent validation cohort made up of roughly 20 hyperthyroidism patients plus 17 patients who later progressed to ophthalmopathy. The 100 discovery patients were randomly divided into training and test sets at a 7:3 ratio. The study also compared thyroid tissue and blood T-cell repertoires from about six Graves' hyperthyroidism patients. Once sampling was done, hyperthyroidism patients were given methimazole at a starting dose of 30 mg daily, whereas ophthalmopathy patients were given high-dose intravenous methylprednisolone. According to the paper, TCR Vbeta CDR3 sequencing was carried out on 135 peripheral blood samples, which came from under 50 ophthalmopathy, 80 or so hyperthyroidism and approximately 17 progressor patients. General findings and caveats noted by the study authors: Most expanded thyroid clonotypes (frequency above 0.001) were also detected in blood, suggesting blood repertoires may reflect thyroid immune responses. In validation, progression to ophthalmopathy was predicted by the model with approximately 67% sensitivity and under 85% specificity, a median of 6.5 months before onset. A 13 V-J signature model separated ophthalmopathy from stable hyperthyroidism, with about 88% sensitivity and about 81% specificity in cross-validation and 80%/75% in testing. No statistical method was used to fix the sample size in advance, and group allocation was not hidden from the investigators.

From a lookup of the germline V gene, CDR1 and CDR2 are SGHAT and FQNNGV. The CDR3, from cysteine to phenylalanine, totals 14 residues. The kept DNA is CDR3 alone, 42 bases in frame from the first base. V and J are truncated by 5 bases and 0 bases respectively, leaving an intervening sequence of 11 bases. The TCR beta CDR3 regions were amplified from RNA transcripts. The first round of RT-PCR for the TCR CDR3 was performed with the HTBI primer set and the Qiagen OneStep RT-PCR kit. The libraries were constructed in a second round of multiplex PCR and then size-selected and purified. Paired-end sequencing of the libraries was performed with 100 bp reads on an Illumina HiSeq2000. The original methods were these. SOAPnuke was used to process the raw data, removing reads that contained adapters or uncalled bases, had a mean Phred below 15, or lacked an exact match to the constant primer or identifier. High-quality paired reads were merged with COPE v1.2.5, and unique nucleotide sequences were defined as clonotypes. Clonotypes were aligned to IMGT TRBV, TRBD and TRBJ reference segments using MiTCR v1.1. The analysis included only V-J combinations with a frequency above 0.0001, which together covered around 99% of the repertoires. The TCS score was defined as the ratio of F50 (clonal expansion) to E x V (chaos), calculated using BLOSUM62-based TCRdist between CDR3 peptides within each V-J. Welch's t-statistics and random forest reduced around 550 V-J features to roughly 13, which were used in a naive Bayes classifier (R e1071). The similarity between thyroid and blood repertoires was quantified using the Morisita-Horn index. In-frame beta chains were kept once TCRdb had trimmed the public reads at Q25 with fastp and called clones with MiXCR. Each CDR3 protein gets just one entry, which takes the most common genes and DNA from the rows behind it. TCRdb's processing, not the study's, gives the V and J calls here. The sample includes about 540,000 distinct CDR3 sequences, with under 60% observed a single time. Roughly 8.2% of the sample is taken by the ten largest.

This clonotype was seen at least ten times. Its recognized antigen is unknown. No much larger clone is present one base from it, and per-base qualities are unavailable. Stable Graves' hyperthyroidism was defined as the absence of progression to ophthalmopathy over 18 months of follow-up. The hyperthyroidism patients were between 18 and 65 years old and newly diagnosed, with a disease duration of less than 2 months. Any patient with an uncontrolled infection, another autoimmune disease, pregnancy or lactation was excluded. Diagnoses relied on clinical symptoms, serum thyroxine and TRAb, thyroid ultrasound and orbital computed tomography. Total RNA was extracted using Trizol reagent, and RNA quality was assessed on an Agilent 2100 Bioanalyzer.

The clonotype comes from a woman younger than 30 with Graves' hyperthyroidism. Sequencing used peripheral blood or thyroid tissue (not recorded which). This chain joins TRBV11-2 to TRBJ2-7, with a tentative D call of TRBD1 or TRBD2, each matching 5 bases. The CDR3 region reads CASSGWDGSYEQYF. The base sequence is TGTGCCAGCAGCGGGTGGGACGGCTCCTACGAGCAGTACTTC.